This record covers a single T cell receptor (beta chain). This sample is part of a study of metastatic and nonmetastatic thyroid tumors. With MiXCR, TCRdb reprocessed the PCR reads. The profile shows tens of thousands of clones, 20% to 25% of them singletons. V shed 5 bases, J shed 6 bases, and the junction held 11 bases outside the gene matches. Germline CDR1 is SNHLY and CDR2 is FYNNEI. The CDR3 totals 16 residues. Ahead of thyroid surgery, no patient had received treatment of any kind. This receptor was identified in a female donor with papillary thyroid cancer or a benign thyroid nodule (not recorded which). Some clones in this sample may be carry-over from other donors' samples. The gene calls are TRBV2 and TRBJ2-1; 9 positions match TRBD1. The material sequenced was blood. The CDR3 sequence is CASSFDRGILPNEQFF. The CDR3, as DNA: TGTGCCAGCAGTTTTGACAGGGGGATACTTCCCAATGAGCAGTTCTTC.